The following is a TCR beta chain sequence with its context. V was trimmed by 4 bases and J by 4 bases, leaving 17 bases between them. The CDR3 spans 15 residues. The germline CDR1 and CDR2 sequences are SGHKS and YYEKEE (reference sequence). The protocol was immunoSEQ multiplex PCR, while the TCRdb copy is restricted to in-frame clones and leaves out a portion. Of some 30,000 clones listed, roughly 90% are singletons. The source of the sample is a study of blood T cell repertoires in COVID-19. V gene TRBV5-5 combines with J gene TRBJ1-2; a possible D gene is TRBD1 (5 bases). Sequencing was done on a sample of peripheral blood. The receptor's source is a man in his sixties with active COVID-19. The CDR3 sequence is CASSSNGQGIYGYTF. In DNA, the CDR3 is TGTGCCAGCAGCAGTAACGGACAAGGGATCTATGGCTACACCTTC.